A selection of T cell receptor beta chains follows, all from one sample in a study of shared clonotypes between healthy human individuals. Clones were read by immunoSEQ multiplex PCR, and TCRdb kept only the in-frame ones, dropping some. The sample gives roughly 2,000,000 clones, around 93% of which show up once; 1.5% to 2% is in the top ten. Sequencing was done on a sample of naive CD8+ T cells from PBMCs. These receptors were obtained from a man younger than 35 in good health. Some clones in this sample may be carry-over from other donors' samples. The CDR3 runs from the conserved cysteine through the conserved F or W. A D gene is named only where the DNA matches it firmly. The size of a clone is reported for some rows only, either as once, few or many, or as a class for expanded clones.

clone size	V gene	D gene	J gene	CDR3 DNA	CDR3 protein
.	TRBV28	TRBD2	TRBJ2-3	TGTGCCAGCAGTCCCCTCGCCCTAGCGGGAGGAGAAACTAGCACAGATACGCAGTATTTT	CASSPLALAGGETSTDTQYF
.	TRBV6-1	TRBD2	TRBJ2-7	TGTGCCAGCAGTGAAACTAGCGGGAGTTACGAGCAGTACTTC	CASSETSGSYEQYF
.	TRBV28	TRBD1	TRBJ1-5	TGTGCCAGCCAAAAATTCGGACAGGCCGTCGGGGAGCCCCAGCATTTT	CASQKFGQAVGEPQHF
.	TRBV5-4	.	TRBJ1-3	TGTGCCAGCAGGAACTCTGGAAACACCATATATTTT	CASRNSGNTIYF
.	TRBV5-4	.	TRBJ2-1	TGTGCCAGCAGCTTGCCCGGGGATGAGCAGTTCTTC	CASSLPGDEQFF
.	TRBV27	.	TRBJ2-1	TGTGCCAGCAGTCCCCTGGGGCCCCTCAACAATGAGCAGTTCTTC	CASSPLGPLNNEQFF
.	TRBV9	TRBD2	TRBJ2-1	TGTGCCAGCAGCGTTTGGGCTAGCGGGAGCTTCAATGAGCAGTTCTTC	CASSVWASGSFNEQFF
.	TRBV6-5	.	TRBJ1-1	TGTGCCAGCAGTCCGGGCACTGAAGCTTTCTTT	CASSPGTEAFF
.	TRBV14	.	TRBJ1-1	TGTGCCAGCAGCCAAGAATGGCATACTGAAGCTTTCTTT	CASSQEWHTEAFF
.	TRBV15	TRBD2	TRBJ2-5	TGTGCCACCAGCAGAGGCGGGGGGGATCAAGAGACCCAGTACTTC	CATSRGGGDQETQYF
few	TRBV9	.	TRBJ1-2	TGTGCCAGCAGCGGAGACTGGGGTGGCTACACCTTC	CASSGDWGGYTF
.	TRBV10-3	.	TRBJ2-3	TGTGCCATCAGTGAGTCGACCGGAGGCCGGCCAGATACGCAGTATTTT	CAISESTGGRPDTQYF
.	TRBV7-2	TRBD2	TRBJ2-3	TGTGCCAGCAGAGGAAGGACTAGCTTAGCTGATACGCAGTATTTT	CASRGRTSLADTQYF